The 27 T cell receptor beta chains listed next were all sequenced from one sample in a study of human T cells and chemical hapten exposure. One entry per CDR3 protein results from TCRdb running MiXCR on the RACE reads. The sample has around 380,000 distinct CDR3 sequences; about 4.4% are singletons. Noted time point: patch test 1, 2 weeks after DPC sensitization. Treatment specified: therapeutic diphenylcyclopropenone sensitization with weekly scalp DPC. Sequenced here: whole blood, sampled in connection with sensitization to the hapten diphenylcyclopropenone (DPC). These TCRs come from a woman between 45 and 65 years old with alopecia areata. Some clones in this sample may be carry-over from other donors' samples.

This clonotype has ten or more counts. V and J are TRBV19 and TRBJ2-7, with D tentatively TRBD1 or TRBD2 (5 bases each). CDR3 size: 14 residues. Germline V gene lookup returns CDR1 LNHDA and CDR2 SQIVND (reference sequence). The germline V and J ends were trimmed by 3 bases and 3 bases, with 12 bases remaining between them. The DNA for the CDR3 is TGTGCCAGTAGTATTGAGGGACGGTACTACGAGCAGTACTTC. This codes for CASSIEGRYYEQYF.

The chain links TRBV3-1 to TRBJ2-1; 10 bases match TRBD2. V shed 5 bases, J shed 4 bases, and the junction held 5 bases outside the gene matches. CDR3 length: 15 residues. The germline V gene encodes CDR1 LGHDT and CDR2 YNNKEL (reference sequence). This chain's CDR3 is CASSYSGGEYNEQFF. The CDR3 DNA follows: TGTGCCAGCAGCTACAGCGGGGGGGAATACAATGAGCAGTTCTTC.

This clonotype was counted ten times or more. The chain links TRBV12-3 or TRBV12-4 to TRBJ2-1; 8 bases agree with TRBD2. The CDR3 is 16 residues long. Germline trimming cut 4 bases from V and 2 bases from J; bases unmatched to any gene: 7. DNA of the CDR3: TGTGCCAGCAGTTACGGAGGGACTAGTCCCTACAATGAGCAGTTCTTC. Its protein product is CASSYGGTSPYNEQFF.

J is TRBJ2-2 and V is TRBV19; 7 bases agree with TRBD1. V shed 5 bases, J shed 3 bases, and the junction held 3 bases outside the gene matches. CDR1 and CDR2 from the germline V gene are LNHDA and SQIVND (reference sequence). The CDR3 covers 14 residues. The CDR3 coding sequence is TGTGCCAGTAGTGAGGGACAGTACACCGGGGAGCTGTTTTTT. It translates to CASSEGQYTGELFF.

This clonotype was recorded many times. This rearrangement joins TRBV29-1 to TRBJ2-1; 9 bases align to TRBD1. The CDR3 runs 14 residues. The junction had 9 bases not matched to a gene; V was cut back by 6 bases and J by 6 bases. The germline V gene has CDR1 SQVTM and CDR2 ANQGSEA. This CDR3 reads CSVIRDRARNEQFF. CDR3 coding DNA: TGCAGCGTCATCCGGGACAGGGCCCGCAATGAGCAGTTCTTC.

This clonotype has more than one count but fewer than ten. V is TRBV4-1 and J is TRBJ2-1; D uncertain. The germline V and J ends were trimmed by 4 bases and 8 bases, with 9 bases remaining between them. Germline V gene data show CDR1 as MGHRA and CDR2 as YSYEKL. This CDR3 is 12 amino acids long. The DNA of the CDR3 is TGCGCCAGCAGCCCATCGAACGATGAGCAGTTCTTC. Its translation: CASSPSNDEQFF.

This clonotype was seen at least ten times. This chain uses TRBV7-8 with TRBJ1-1; no clear D gene. Germline lookup yields CDR1 SGHVS and CDR2 FQNEAQ. Deletions cut 1 base from V and 3 bases from J, with 15 bases between. CDR3 length equals 16 residues. This CDR3 is CASSLGSRGRDTEAFF. The CDR3, as DNA: TGTGCCAGCAGCTTAGGTTCGCGGGGTCGAGACACTGAAGCTTTCTTT.

This clonotype has at least ten counts. The chain has TRBV12-3 or TRBV12-4 and TRBJ2-4; D unresolved. V lost 3 bases to trimming and J lost 3 bases, with 3 bases between them. The CDR3 length is 12 residues. CDR3 amino acids: CASSLYKNIQYF. The CDR3 nucleotides read TGTGCCAGCAGTTTGTACAAAAACATTCAGTACTTC.

This clonotype was seen ten or more times. The chain carries TRBV14 and TRBJ2-5; D is uncertain. The length of the CDR3 is 13 residues. Trimming cost V 1 base and J 5 bases, with 8 bases left between them. Germline lookup yields CDR1 SGHDN and CDR2 FVKESK. Written as DNA, the CDR3 is TGTGCCAGCAGCCAAGGCGAGTACGAGACCCAGTACTTC. Amino acid sequence: CASSQGEYETQYF.

This clonotype has only a few counts. The chain joins TRBV3-1 to TRBJ2-2; perhaps TRBD2 as D (6 bases). The CDR3 covers 15 residues. CDR1 is LGHDT and CDR2 is YNNKEL in the germline V gene (reference sequence). Trimming took 6 bases from V and 5 from J, leaving 16 bases between them. This CDR3 reads CASSALAFGTGELFF. The CDR3, as DNA: TGTGCCAGCAGTGCTCTAGCGTTTGGAACCGGGGAGCTGTTTTTT.

This clonotype was detected a few times. The V gene is TRBV6-2 or TRBV6-3, the J gene TRBJ1-1, with D perhaps TRBD1 (5 bases). Trimming stripped 6 bases from V and 0 bases from J, with 11 bases between. Germline V gives CDR1 MNHEY, CDR2 SVGEGT. The CDR3 totals 14 residues. This chain's CDR3 is CASSNGGVNTEAFF. CDR3 nucleotides: TGTGCCAGCAGCAACGGGGGAGTGAACACTGAAGCTTTCTTT.

As to this clonotype: This sequence may be a read error, since a much larger clone differs from it by one base. This CDR3 is missing its conserved last phenylalanine or tryptophan, likely due to a read error. The CDR3 DNA sequence: TGCGCCAGCGTAGACAACACTGAAGCTTTCATT. Residues: CASVDNTEAFI. The chain has TRBV10-2 and TRBJ1-1; D is ambiguous. CDR3 length: 11 amino acids. Germline V gene sequence: CDR1 WSHSY, CDR2 SAAADI. V lost 8 bases, J lost 2 bases, and 6 bases lay in between.

At least ten counts were recorded for this clonotype. The chain uses TRBV10-2 and TRBJ2-7; TRBD2 aligns across 9 bases. The junction had 4 bases not matched to a gene; V was cut back by 8 bases and J by 5 bases. CDR1 and CDR2 from the germline V gene are WSHSY and SAAADI. The CDR3 runs 12 residues. In DNA form, the CDR3 reads TGCGCCAGCGAGGGCGGGGGGGACGAGCAGTACTTC. It encodes CASEGGGDEQYF.

This clonotype appeared a few times. This rearrangement joins TRBV2 to TRBJ1-5; TRBD1 matches 8 bases. The CDR3 loop spans 17 amino acids. V lost 6 bases, J lost 2 bases, and 12 bases stayed unmatched. Germline V gene lookup returns CDR1 SNHLY and CDR2 FYNNEI. CDR3 sequence (DNA): TGTGCCAGCAGGGCCGGGACAGGAGTGAGGGGCAATCAGCCCCAGCATTTT. Protein: CASRAGTGVRGNQPQHF.

This clonotype showed up many times. The chain joins TRBV27 to TRBJ2-2; 11 bases align to TRBD1. The CDR3 consists of 18 residues. Germline values: CDR1 MNHEY, CDR2 SMNVEV (reference sequence). Germline trimming cut 2 bases from V and 3 bases from J; bases unmatched to any gene: 8. The chain's CDR3 is CASSLSAGDRGYTGELFF. CDR3 sequence (DNA): TGTGCCAGCAGTTTAAGTGCAGGGGACAGGGGGTACACCGGGGAGCTGTTTTTT.

In its sample, this clonotype was seen many times. The rearrangement links TRBV7-2 to TRBJ2-1, with D possibly matching TRBD2 (5 bases). The CDR3 covers 14 residues. CDR1 is SGHTA and CDR2 is FQGNSA in the germline V gene. Trimming removed 8 bases at V and 7 bases at J, with 18 bases between. This chain's CDR3 is CASHSAITGNEQFF. The CDR3 nucleotides read TGTGCCAGCCATAGCGCCATCACTGGGAATGAGCAGTTCTTC.

This clonotype was counted ten times or more. This chain joins TRBV10-3 and TRBJ2-7; D remains unclear. Germline V CDR1 and CDR2: ENHRY, SYGVKD. The CDR3 sequence is 17 residues long. V lost 0 bases, J lost 0 bases, and 15 bases lay in between. CDR3 residues: CAISESVGSGSSYEQYF. CDR3 DNA sequence: TGTGCCATCAGTGAGTCGGTCGGTTCAGGAAGCTCCTACGAGCAGTACTTC.

The table lists this clonotype with a few counts. The gene calls are TRBV7-2 and TRBJ2-1, with no clear D. There are 14 residues in the CDR3. The germline V and J ends were trimmed by 2 bases and 6 bases, with 11 bases remaining between them. Germline CDR1 and CDR2: SGHTA and FQGNSA. CDR3 sequence: CASSLYLLVNEQFF. The CDR3 coding sequence is TGTGCCAGCAGCTTATACCTCCTAGTCAATGAGCAGTTCTTC.

There are many counts of this clonotype. This chain joins TRBV7-9 and TRBJ1-4, with 7 bases fitting TRBD1. The CDR3 covers 13 residues. CDR1 is SEHNR and CDR2 is FQNEAQ in the germline V gene (reference sequence). Losses at the gene ends were 3 bases for V and 10 bases for J; bases not matched to a gene: 5. CDR3 protein: CASSFEGAGKLFF. The CDR3 region has the DNA TGTGCCAGCAGCTTCGAGGGGGCAGGAAAACTGTTTTTT.

The J gene is TRBJ2-1, the V gene TRBV6-2 or TRBV6-3; 13 nucleotides match TRBD2. Germline V gives CDR1 MNHEY, CDR2 SVGEGT. This CDR3 spans 17 amino acids. The V gene end was trimmed by 4 bases and the J gene end by 8 bases; junction bases not matched to a gene: 11. This CDR3 is CASSSSGLAGLPYEQFF. CDR3 DNA: TGTGCCAGCAGTTCGTCGGGACTAGCGGGACTGCCCTATGAGCAGTTCTTC.

This clonotype was observed many times. The V call is TRBV27, the J call TRBJ2-7; possibly TRBD1 for D (5 bases). Deletions cut 3 bases from V and 3 bases from J, with 12 bases between. Germline CDR1 reads MNHEY; CDR2 reads SMNVEV (reference sequence). The CDR3 length is 14 residues. The CDR3 DNA is TGTGCCAGCAGTTTGGGGCTAGGTGACTACGAGCAGTACTTC. Translation: CASSLGLGDYEQYF.

In its sample, this clonotype was seen many times. The V call is TRBV10-3, the J call TRBJ2-5; unclear D gene. The CDR3 is made up of 13 amino acids. Germline V gene lookup returns CDR1 ENHRY and CDR2 SYGVKD. Trimming removed 1 base from V and 5 bases from J, with 8 bases in between. The CDR3 reads CAISEFASETQYF. The DNA of the CDR3 is TGTGCCATCAGTGAGTTCGCGTCGGAGACCCAGTACTTC.

This clonotype appeared many times. The V gene is TRBV5-1, the J gene TRBJ2-5, with D perhaps TRBD1 (6 bases). Deletions cut 0 bases from V and 3 bases from J, with 6 bases between. Germline assignment: CDR1 SGHRS and CDR2 YFSETQ. The CDR3 loop spans 13 amino acids. CDR3 bases: TGCGCCAGCAGCTTGGACAGGGAAGAGACCCAGTACTTC. It translates to CASSLDREETQYF.

This clonotype was seen only a few times. V gene TRBV20-1 combines with J gene TRBJ1-5; TRBD1 matches 8 bases. The CDR3 is 14 residues long. The junction had 6 bases not matched to a gene; V was cut back by 5 bases and J by 3 bases. CDR1 and CDR2 from the germline V gene are DFQATT and SNEGSKA (reference sequence). Here the CDR3 DNA reads TGCAGTGCTTTCGACAGGGGCCCCAATCAGCCCCAGCATTTT. Its translation is CSAFDRGPNQPQHF.

This sequence joins TRBV18 and TRBJ1-1; unclear D gene. The V gene's germline CDR1 is KGHSH and CDR2 LQKENI. The length of the CDR3 is 14 residues. V lost 6 bases and J lost 1, with 12 bases in between. The CDR3 loop reads CASSIAIPNTEAFF. In nucleotides, the CDR3 is TGTGCCAGCTCGATAGCAATCCCGAACACTGAAGCTTTCTTT.

The chain uses TRBV15 and TRBJ1-2; D remains ambiguous. In germline, CDR1 is LNHNV, CDR2 YYDKDF (reference sequence). The CDR3 runs to 14 residues. V was trimmed by 5 bases and J by 6 bases, leaving 16 bases between them. The DNA of the CDR3 is TGTGCCACCAGCTCAAAGGTTAGGCGAGATGGCTACACCTTC. Encoded protein: CATSSKVRRDGYTF. Full variable domain (outside the CDR3, taken from reference TRBV15 and TRBJ1-2): DAMVIQNPRYQVTQFGKPVTLSCSQTLNHNVMYWYQQKSSQAPKLLFHYYDKDFNNEADTPDNFQSRRPNTSFCFLDIRSPGLGDTAMYLCATSSKVRRDGYTFGSGTRLTVV.

This clonotype was counted at least ten times. The chain uses TRBV7-2 and TRBJ2-3; 9 bases are a match to TRBD1. The germline V gene encodes CDR1 SGHTA and CDR2 FQGNSA. There are 17 residues in the CDR3. V trimming: 5 bases; J trimming: 1 base; junction bases outside the gene matches: 10. CDR3 residues: CASSPWDRVIGTDTQYF. CDR3 sequence (DNA): TGTGCCAGCAGCCCCTGGGACAGGGTAATAGGCACAGATACGCAGTATTTT.